These 29 T cell receptor beta chains were all obtained from the same sample, sequenced in a study of T cell changes during pregnancy in multiple sclerosis. Profiling relied on immunoSEQ multiplex PCR, and the TCRdb table lists in-frame clones only, not all of them. The repertoire holds roughly 32,000 clones, with roughly 87% as singletons. Sequences were derived from CD8+ T cells from peripheral blood mononuclear cells, sampled in the third trimester of pregnancy. These receptors came from a female donor with multiple sclerosis, enrolled in a pregnancy study.

The chain recombines TRBV28 with TRBJ2-7, with D possibly being TRBD2 (6 bases). Trimming stripped 4 bases from V and 3 bases from J, with 16 bases between. Germline V gene lookup returns CDR1 MDHEN and CDR2 SYDVKM. The CDR3 extends over 15 amino acids. The CDR3: CASSSRASAVYEQYF. The CDR3 bases are TGTGCCAGCAGTTCTAGGGCTAGCGCGGTCTACGAGCAGTACTTC. Combining the CDR3 with reference TRBV28 and TRBJ2-7 gives the whole variable domain DVKVTQSSRYLVKRTGEKVFLECVQDMDHENMFWYRQDPGLGLRLIYFSYDVKMKEKGDIPEGYSVSREKKERFSLILESASTNQTSMYLCASSSRASAVYEQYFGPGTRLTVT.

The chain couples TRBV6-6 to TRBJ2-1; 11 nucleotides match TRBD2. Germline CDR1 and CDR2: MNHNY and SVGAGI (reference sequence). J lost 4 bases, V lost 0 bases, and 2 bases had no gene match. This CDR3 has 16 residues. The CDR3 region has the DNA TGTGCCAGCAGTTACTCCGGGACTAGCGGATACAATGAGCAGTTCTTC. It specifies CASSYSGTSGYNEQFF.

V usage is TRBV13 and J usage is TRBJ1-5; D is uncertain. The ends were cut back, 0 bases at V and 7 bases at J, with 10 bases in the middle. This CDR3 is 14 amino acids long. CDR1 and CDR2 (germline): PRHDT, FYEKMQ (reference sequence). The CDR3 DNA is TGTGCCAGCAGCTTAGGTCTCAGGCAACAGCCCCAGCATTTT. Encoded protein: CASSLGLRQQPQHF.

This clone was found a few times. The V gene is TRBV30, the J gene TRBJ1-1; weak D call: TRBD1 (6 bases). The CDR3 runs to 14 residues. The V end was cut by 0 bases, the J end by 1 base, with 9 bases between. Looked up from germline, CDR1 is GTSNPN and CDR2 is SVGIG (reference sequence). CDR3 sequence reads: CAWSVLQGNTEAFF. The CDR3 DNA is TGTGCCTGGAGTGTACTACAGGGGAACACTGAAGCTTTCTTT.

This chain joins TRBV9 and TRBJ2-5; 8 bases agree with TRBD2. Trimming took 0 bases from V and 4 from J; bases not matched to a gene: 5. Germline lookup yields CDR1 SGDLS and CDR2 YYNGEE. The CDR3 spans 15 residues. CDR3 sequence: CASSVAGGSRETQYF. CDR3 nucleotides: TGTGCCAGCAGCGTAGCGGGGGGGTCTAGAGAGACCCAGTACTTC.

The chain employs TRBV7-2 and TRBJ2-3, with D tentatively TRBD2 (5 bases). V lost 5 bases, J lost 8 bases, and 14 bases lay in between. CDR3 length equals 13 residues. Germline V gene lookup returns CDR1 SGHTA and CDR2 FQGNSA. CDR3: CASSPPGLGTQYF. CDR3 sequence (DNA): TGTGCCAGCAGCCCCCCCGGACTCGGTACGCAGTATTTT.

The rearrangement uses TRBV7-2 and TRBJ1-1; no reliable D call. Germline CDR1 is SGHTA and CDR2 is FQGNSA. The V end lost 2 bases, the J end lost 0 bases, and 7 bases lay between the germline ends. The CDR3 has 14 residues. In nucleotides, the CDR3 is TGTGCCAGCAGCTTACGGACTGTGAACACTGAAGCTTTCTTT. This codes for CASSLRTVNTEAFF.

The chain uses TRBV9 and TRBJ2-1, with 9 bases matching TRBD2. In germline, CDR1 is SGDLS, CDR2 YYNGEE. With V trimmed by 2 bases and J by 5 bases, 14 bases remained unmatched. The CDR3 spans 18 residues. This CDR3 is CASSVPSGEGGGHNEQFF. Written as DNA, the CDR3 is TGTGCCAGCAGCGTTCCTAGCGGGGAAGGGGGGGGCCACAATGAGCAGTTCTTC.

The chain joins TRBV7-9 to TRBJ1-1; D remains ambiguous. V dropped 1 base and J dropped 3 bases, with 12 bases sitting between them. CDR3 size: 15 residues. The V gene's germline CDR1 is SEHNR and CDR2 FQNEAQ (reference sequence). CDR3 protein: CASSLGGSRDTEAFF. As DNA, the CDR3 is TGTGCCAGCAGCTTAGGGGGATCGAGGGACACTGAAGCTTTCTTT. Filled out from reference TRBV7-9 and TRBJ1-1, the complete variable domain reads DTGVSQNPRHKITKRGQNVTFRCDPISEHNRLYWYRQTLGQGPEFLTYFQNEAQLEKSRLLSDRFSAERPKGSFSTLEIQRTEQGDSAMYLCASSLGGSRDTEAFFGQGTRLTVV.

The chain is built from TRBV2 and TRBJ2-7, with TRBD1 matching 8 bases. Losses at the gene ends were 5 bases for V and 1 base for J; bases not matched to a gene: 10. Germline-derived CDR1 and CDR2 are SNHLY and FYNNEI. The CDR3 has 16 amino acids. In DNA, the CDR3 is TGTGCCAGCAGTTTTTCAGGGGACAGGAGTTCCTACGAGCAGTACTTC. This encodes CASSFSGDRSSYEQYF.

The CDR3, as DNA: TGCGCCAGCAGCTTAGCCAAGCGGGGCGAGCAGTTCTTC. This translates into CASSLAKRGEQFF. This chain uses TRBV5-1 with TRBJ2-1; 7 bases are shared with TRBD2. CDR3 length: 13 residues. V lost 2 bases and J lost 10; bases outside the gene matches: 6. CDR1 is SGHRS, CDR2 YFSETQ, per germline.

This clone appeared a single time. J is TRBJ2-5 and V is TRBV9, with D possibly being TRBD2 (5 bases). Germline loops: CDR1 SGDLS, CDR2 YYNGEE. The CDR3 sequence is 18 residues long. Trimming took 4 bases from V and 1 from J, leaving 23 bases between them. As DNA, the CDR3 is TGTGCCAGCAGCCCCCGGACCCGCCTTCTAGCCGTCCAAGAGACCCAGTACTTC. It translates to CASSPRTRLLAVQETQYF.

This clone was seen only once. The chain recombines TRBV27 with TRBJ2-1, with no clear D. Germline V CDR1 and CDR2: MNHEY, SMNVEV (reference sequence). This CDR3 region has 15 residues. V lost 1 base and J lost 1, with 8 bases in between. Here the CDR3 reads CASSLFSGSYNEQFF. The CDR3 DNA follows: TGTGCCAGCAGTTTATTTTCCGGGTCCTACAATGAGCAGTTCTTC.

The rearrangement joins TRBV30 to TRBJ1-1; a weak D match, TRBD1 (5 bases). This CDR3 comprises 14 residues. Trimming cost V 1 base and J 0 bases, with 9 bases left between them. Germline V CDR1 and CDR2: GTSNPN, SVGIG (reference sequence). The CDR3 here is CAWSGQPLNTEAFF. The DNA for the CDR3 is TGTGCCTGGAGTGGACAGCCGCTGAACACTGAAGCTTTCTTT.

The rearrangement uses TRBV2 and TRBJ2-3; TRBD2 is a possible D gene (6 bases). The germline gives CDR1 SNHLY, CDR2 FYNNEI. V lost 1 base to trimming and J lost 3 bases, with 8 bases between them. The CDR3 spans 14 residues. CDR3 residues: CASSEGRGTDTQYF. The CDR3 nucleotides are TGTGCCAGCAGTGAAGGGAGGGGTACAGATACGCAGTATTTT. Variable domain in full (rest from reference TRBV2 and TRBJ2-3): EPEVTQTPSHQVTQMGQEVILRCVPISNHLYFYWYRQILGQKVEFLVSFYNNEISEKSEIFDDQFSVERPDGSNFTLKIRSTKLEDSAMYFCASSEGRGTDTQYFGPGTRLTVL.

The gene calls are TRBV7-3 and TRBJ2-1, with 9 bases lining up with TRBD2. Germline CDR1 and CDR2: SGHTA and FQGTGA. Unmatched junction bases numbered 14, after V lost 2 bases and J lost 0 bases. The CDR3 has 20 amino acids. CDR3 bases: TGTGCCAGCAGCTTAGGGTGGTCATGGGGCGGGAGGGGCTCCTACAATGAGCAGTTCTTC. It specifies CASSLGWSWGGRGSYNEQFF.

V is TRBV10-2 and J is TRBJ2-7, with a tentative D call TRBD1 (5 bases). V was trimmed by 3 bases and J by 4 bases, leaving 13 bases between them. The CDR3 is made up of 14 amino acids. Germline lookup yields CDR1 WSHSY and CDR2 SAAADI. The CDR3 DNA sequence: TGCGCCAGCAGTGATTTCCAGGGTGGATACGAGCAGTACTTC. Residues: CASSDFQGGYEQYF.

V gene TRBV27 combines with J gene TRBJ1-1, with D tentatively TRBD1 (6 bases). V was pared by 8 bases and J by 6 bases, with 22 bases between. CDR1 MNHEY and CDR2 SMNVEV come from the germline V gene (reference sequence). The CDR3 extends over 15 amino acids. Written as DNA, the CDR3 is TGTGCCAGCGGGTGGGTGACAGGTGGGGTAGCTGAAGCTTTCTTT. Protein: CASGWVTGGVAEAFF.

The V call is TRBV9, the J call TRBJ2-1; no clear D. Deletions cut 4 bases from V and 3 bases from J, with 5 bases between. This CDR3 is 12 amino acids long. Germline V gene lookup returns CDR1 SGDLS and CDR2 YYNGEE. The CDR3 DNA reads TGTGCCAGCAGCCCCCGCTACAATGAGCAGTTCTTC. Amino acids: CASSPRYNEQFF.

The chain joins TRBV19 to TRBJ2-7, with 8 bases that match TRBD1. The CDR3 runs 14 residues. Per germline, CDR1 LNHDA and CDR2 SQIVND (reference sequence). V gave up 5 bases and J gave up 2 bases; unmatched junction bases: 5. This CDR3 is CASSPGQGAYEQYF. The CDR3 nucleotides read TGTGCCAGTAGTCCTGGACAGGGTGCCTACGAGCAGTACTTC.

The chain combines TRBV28 with TRBJ2-1, with 7 bases matching TRBD1. This CDR3 has 16 residues. Germline CDR1 reads MDHEN; CDR2 reads SYDVKM. The V gene end was trimmed by 1 base and the J gene end by 4 bases; junction bases not matched to a gene: 7. The CDR3 here is CASSLLGDSNYNEQFF. The CDR3, as DNA: TGTGCCAGCAGTTTATTAGGGGACAGCAATTACAATGAGCAGTTCTTC. Drawing the rest from reference TRBV28 and TRBJ2-1, the complete variable domain is DVKVTQSSRYLVKRTGEKVFLECVQDMDHENMFWYRQDPGLGLRLIYFSYDVKMKEKGDIPEGYSVSREKKERFSLILESASTNQTSMYLCASSLLGDSNYNEQFFGPGTRLTVL.

V is TRBV9 and J is TRBJ2-2, with TRBD2 matching 9 bases. Trimming took 4 bases from V and 7 from J; bases not matched to a gene: 14. CDR1 and CDR2 (germline): SGDLS, YYNGEE. The CDR3 runs 17 residues. This CDR3 is CASSSIPRTSEDGELFF. DNA of the CDR3: TGTGCCAGCAGCTCCATACCTAGGACTAGCGAGGACGGGGAGCTGTTTTTT.

This chain's CDR3 is CASSSDRGSEGYTF. The CDR3 DNA follows: TGTGCCAGCAGCTCGGACAGGGGATCTGAAGGCTACACCTTC. This sequence joins TRBV5-4 and TRBJ1-2, with 9 bases fitting TRBD1. Per germline, CDR1 SGHNT and CDR2 YYREEE (reference sequence). The CDR3 runs 14 residues. V shed 3 bases, J shed 8 bases, and the junction held 8 bases outside the gene matches.

This chain uses TRBV29-1 with TRBJ1-2; possible D gene TRBD1, 6 bases. The CDR3 consists of 14 residues. Deletions cut 3 bases from V and 4 bases from J, with 15 bases between. The germline gives CDR1 SQVTM, CDR2 ANQGSEA. CDR3 nucleotide sequence: TGCAGCGTTGAGGACAGCCACAATTCCTATGGCTACACCTTC. Its translation is CSVEDSHNSYGYTF.

The table lists this clone with a few counts. This chain joins TRBV25-1 and TRBJ2-3; unclear D gene. The CDR3 length is 13 residues. The germline V and J ends were trimmed by 1 base and 8 bases, with 10 bases remaining between them. Germline V gene lookup returns CDR1 MGHDK and CDR2 SYGVNS. The CDR3 sequence: CASSESVGRTQYF. In DNA form, the CDR3 reads TGTGCCAGCAGTGAATCGGTTGGTCGTACGCAGTATTTT.

This chain uses TRBV19 with TRBJ1-2, with D hard to call. This CDR3 is 17 amino acids long. CDR1 is LNHDA and CDR2 is SQIVND in the germline V gene (reference sequence). Trimming cost V 2 bases and J 7 bases, with 23 bases left between them. The CDR3, as DNA: TGTGCCAGTAGTATAATACGGGATACCACACCTCTCGGTGGCTACACCTTC. Amino acids: CASSIIRDTTPLGGYTF.

The rearrangement links TRBV10-3 to TRBJ2-1; possibly TRBD2 for D (5 bases). The CDR3 contains 13 residues. Germline V gene lookup returns CDR1 ENHRY and CDR2 SYGVKD. Trimming removed 6 bases from V and 0 bases from J, with 6 bases in between. This CDR3 reads CAIRAGSYNEQFF. The CDR3 DNA reads as TGTGCCATCAGGGCGGGCTCCTACAATGAGCAGTTCTTC.

This chain uses TRBV10-2 with TRBJ2-3; tentatively, D is TRBD2 (5 bases). The CDR3 is 14 residues long. Germline lookup yields CDR1 WSHSY and CDR2 SAAADI. The V and J ends lost 0 bases and 3 bases respectively, with 7 bases between them. The CDR3 protein is CASSESSVTDTQYF. DNA for the CDR3: TGCGCCAGCAGTGAGTCTAGCGTTACAGATACGCAGTATTTT.

J is TRBJ2-7 and V is TRBV19; D ambiguous. The CDR3 runs 14 residues. From germline, CDR1 is LNHDA and CDR2 SQIVND (reference sequence). The germline V and J ends were trimmed by 0 bases and 0 bases, with 6 bases remaining between them. The CDR3 spells CASSIDASSYEQYF. The CDR3 nucleotides read TGTGCCAGTAGTATAGACGCGTCCTCCTACGAGCAGTACTTC.